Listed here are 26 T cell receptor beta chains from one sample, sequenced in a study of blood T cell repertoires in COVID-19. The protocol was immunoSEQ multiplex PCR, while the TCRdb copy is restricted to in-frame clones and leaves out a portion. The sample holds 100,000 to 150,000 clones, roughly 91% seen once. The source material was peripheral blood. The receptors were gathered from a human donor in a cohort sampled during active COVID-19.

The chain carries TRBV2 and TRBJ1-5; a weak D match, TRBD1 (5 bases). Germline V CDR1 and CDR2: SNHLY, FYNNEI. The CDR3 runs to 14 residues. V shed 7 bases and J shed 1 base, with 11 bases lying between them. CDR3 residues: CASNVGLSNQPQHF. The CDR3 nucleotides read TGTGCCAGCAACGTGGGGCTGAGCAATCAGCCCCAGCATTTT.

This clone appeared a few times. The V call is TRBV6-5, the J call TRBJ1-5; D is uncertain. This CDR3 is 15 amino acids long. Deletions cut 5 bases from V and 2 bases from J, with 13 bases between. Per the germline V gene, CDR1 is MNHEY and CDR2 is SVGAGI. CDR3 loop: CASSPAGFGNQPQHF. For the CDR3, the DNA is TGTGCCAGCAGTCCGGCGGGTTTTGGCAATCAGCCCCAGCATTTT.

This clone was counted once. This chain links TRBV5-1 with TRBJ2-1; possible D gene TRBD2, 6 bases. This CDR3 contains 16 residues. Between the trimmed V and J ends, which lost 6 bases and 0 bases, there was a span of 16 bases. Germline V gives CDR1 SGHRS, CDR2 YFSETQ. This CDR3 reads CASTPSGRGSYNEQFF. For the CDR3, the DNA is TGCGCCAGCACTCCCTCCGGGCGGGGCTCCTACAATGAGCAGTTCTTC.

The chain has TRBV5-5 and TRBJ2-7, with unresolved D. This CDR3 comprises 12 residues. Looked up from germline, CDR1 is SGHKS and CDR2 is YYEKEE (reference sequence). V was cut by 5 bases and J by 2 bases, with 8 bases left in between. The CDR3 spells CASSLLPYEQYF. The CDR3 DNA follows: TGTGCCAGCAGTCTCCTTCCCTACGAGCAGTACTTC.

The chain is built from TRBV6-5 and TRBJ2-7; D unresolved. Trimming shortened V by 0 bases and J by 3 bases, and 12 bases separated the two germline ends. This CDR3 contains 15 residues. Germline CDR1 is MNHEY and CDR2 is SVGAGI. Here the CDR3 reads CASSYSPVRNYEQYF. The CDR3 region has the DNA TGTGCCAGCAGTTACTCGCCTGTCAGAAACTACGAGCAGTACTTC.

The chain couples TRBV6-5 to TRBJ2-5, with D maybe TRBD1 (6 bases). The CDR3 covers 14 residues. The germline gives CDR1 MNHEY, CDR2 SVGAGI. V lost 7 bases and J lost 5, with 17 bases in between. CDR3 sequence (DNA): TGTGCCAGCACCAAAACAGGGTATCTCGAGACCCAGTACTTC. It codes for CASTKTGYLETQYF.

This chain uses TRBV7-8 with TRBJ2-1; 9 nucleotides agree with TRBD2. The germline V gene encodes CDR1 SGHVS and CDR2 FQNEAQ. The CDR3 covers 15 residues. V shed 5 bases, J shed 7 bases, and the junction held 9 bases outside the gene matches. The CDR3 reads CASSREGLASNEQFF. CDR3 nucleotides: TGTGCCAGCAGCAGAGAGGGACTAGCATCTAATGAGCAGTTCTTC.

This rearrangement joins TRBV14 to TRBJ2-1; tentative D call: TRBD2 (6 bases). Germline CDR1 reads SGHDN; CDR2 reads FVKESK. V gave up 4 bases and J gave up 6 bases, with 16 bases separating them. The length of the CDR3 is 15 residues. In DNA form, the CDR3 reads TGTGCCAGCAGCCCCTGGCTAGCGAGCCGCAATGAGCAGTTCTTC. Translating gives CASSPWLASRNEQFF.

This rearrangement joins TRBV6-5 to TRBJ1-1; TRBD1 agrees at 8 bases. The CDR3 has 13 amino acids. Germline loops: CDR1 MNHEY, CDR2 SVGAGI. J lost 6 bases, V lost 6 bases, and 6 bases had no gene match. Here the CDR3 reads CASSRGLGAEAFF. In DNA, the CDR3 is TGTGCCAGCAGCAGGGGGCTTGGGGCTGAAGCTTTCTTT.

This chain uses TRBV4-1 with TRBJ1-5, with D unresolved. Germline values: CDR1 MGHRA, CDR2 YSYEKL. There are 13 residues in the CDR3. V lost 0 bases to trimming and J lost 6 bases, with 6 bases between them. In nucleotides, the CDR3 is TGCGCCAGCAGCCAAGAGGCGGGTCAGCCCCAGCATTTT. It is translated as CASSQEAGQPQHF.

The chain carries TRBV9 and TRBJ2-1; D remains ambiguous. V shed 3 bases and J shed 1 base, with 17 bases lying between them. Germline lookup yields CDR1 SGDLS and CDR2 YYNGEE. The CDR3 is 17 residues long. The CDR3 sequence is CASSAYYVPGSYNEQFF. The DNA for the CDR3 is TGTGCCAGCAGCGCCTACTATGTCCCCGGGTCCTACAATGAGCAGTTCTTC. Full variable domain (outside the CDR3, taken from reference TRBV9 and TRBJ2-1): DSGVTQTPKHLITATGQRVTLRCSPRSGDLSVYWYQQSLDQGLQFLIQYYNGEERAKGNILERFSAQQFPDLHSELNLSSLELGDSALYFCASSAYYVPGSYNEQFFGPGTRLTVL.

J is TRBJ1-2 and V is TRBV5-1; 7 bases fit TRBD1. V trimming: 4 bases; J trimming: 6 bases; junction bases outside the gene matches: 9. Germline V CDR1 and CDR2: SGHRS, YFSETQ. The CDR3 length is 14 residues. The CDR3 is CASSPGQRWDGYTF. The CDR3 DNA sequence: TGCGCCAGCAGCCCGGGACAGCGATGGGATGGCTACACCTTC. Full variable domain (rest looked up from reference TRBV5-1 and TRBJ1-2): KAGVTQTPRYLIKTRGQQVTLSCSPISGHRSVSWYQQTPGQGLQFLFEYFSETQRNKGNFPGRFSGRQFSNSRSEMNVSTLELGDSALYLCASSPGQRWDGYTFGSGTRLTVV.

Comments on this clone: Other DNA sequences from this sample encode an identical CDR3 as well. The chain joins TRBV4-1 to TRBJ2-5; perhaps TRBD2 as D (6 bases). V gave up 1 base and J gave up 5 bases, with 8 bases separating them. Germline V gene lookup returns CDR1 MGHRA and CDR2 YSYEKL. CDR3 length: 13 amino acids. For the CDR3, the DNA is TGCGCCAGCAGCCAAGTGGCGGGGGAGACCCAGTACTTC. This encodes CASSQVAGETQYF.

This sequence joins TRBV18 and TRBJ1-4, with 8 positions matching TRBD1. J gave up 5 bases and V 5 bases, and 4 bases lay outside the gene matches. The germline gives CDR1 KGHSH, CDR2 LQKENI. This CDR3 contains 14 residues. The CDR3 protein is CASSADRVNEKLFF. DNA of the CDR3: TGTGCCAGCTCAGCGGACAGGGTAAATGAAAAACTGTTTTTT.

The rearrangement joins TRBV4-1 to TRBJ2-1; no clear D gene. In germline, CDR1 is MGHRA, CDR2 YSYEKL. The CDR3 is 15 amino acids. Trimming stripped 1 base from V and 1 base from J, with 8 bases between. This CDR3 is CASSQGSWSYNEQFF. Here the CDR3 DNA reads TGCGCCAGCAGCCAAGGCAGTTGGTCCTACAATGAGCAGTTCTTC.

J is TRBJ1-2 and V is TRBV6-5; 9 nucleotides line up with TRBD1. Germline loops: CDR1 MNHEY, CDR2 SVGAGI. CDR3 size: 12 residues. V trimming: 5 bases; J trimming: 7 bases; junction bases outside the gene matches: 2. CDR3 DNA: TGTGCCAGCAGTACACAGGGGGCTGGCTACACCTTC. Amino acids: CASSTQGAGYTF.

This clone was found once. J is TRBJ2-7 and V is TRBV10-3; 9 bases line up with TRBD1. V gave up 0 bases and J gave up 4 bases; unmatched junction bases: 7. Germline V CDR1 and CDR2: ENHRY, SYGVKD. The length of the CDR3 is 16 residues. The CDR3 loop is CAISESGTGILYEQYF. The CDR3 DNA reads TGTGCCATCAGTGAGTCGGGGACAGGGATCTTATACGAGCAGTACTTC.

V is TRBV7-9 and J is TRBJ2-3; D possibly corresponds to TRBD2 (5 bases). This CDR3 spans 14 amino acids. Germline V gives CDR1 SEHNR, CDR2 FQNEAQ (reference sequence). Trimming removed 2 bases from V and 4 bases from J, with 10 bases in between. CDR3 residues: CASSLSRGPDTQYF. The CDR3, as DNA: TGTGCCAGCAGCTTAAGTAGAGGGCCAGATACGCAGTATTTT.

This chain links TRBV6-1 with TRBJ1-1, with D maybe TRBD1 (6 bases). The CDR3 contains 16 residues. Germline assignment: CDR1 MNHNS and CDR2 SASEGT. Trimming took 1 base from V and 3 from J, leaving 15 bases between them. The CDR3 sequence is CASSEVGWGGHTEAFF. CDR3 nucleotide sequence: TGTGCCAGCAGTGAAGTAGGGTGGGGGGGGCACACTGAAGCTTTCTTT.

This CDR3 reads CASSPVSRGYTF. In nucleotides, the CDR3 is TGTGCCAGCAGCCCCGTTTCCAGGGGCTACACCTTC. The chain has TRBV7-9 and TRBJ1-2, with D uncertain. The ends were cut back, 5 bases at V and 8 bases at J, with 12 bases in the middle. The CDR3 extends over 12 amino acids. Per germline, CDR1 SEHNR and CDR2 FQNEAQ (reference sequence).

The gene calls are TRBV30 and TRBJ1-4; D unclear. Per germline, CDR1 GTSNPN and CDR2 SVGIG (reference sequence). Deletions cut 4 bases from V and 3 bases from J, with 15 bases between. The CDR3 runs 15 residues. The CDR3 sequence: CAWTLGVGANEKLFF. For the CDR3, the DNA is TGTGCCTGGACCCTAGGCGTCGGAGCTAATGAAAAACTGTTTTTT.

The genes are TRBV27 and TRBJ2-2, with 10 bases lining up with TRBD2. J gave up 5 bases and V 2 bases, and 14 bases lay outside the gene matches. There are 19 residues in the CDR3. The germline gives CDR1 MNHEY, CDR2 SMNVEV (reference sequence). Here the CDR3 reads CASSLGLAGATEGTGELFF. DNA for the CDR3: TGTGCCAGCAGTTTAGGTCTAGCGGGAGCGACCGAGGGGACCGGGGAGCTGTTTTTT.

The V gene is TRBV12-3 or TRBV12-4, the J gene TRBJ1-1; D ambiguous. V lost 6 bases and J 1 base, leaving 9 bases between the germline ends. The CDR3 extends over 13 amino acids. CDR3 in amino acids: CASSPGWNTEAFF. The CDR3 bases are TGTGCCAGCAGCCCGGGGTGGAACACTGAAGCTTTCTTT.

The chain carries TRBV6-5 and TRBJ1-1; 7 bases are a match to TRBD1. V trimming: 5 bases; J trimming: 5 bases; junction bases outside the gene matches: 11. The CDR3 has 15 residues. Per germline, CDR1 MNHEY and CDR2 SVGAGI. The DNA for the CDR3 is TGTGCCAGCAGTCCTACACAGGGGATAGGTACTGAAGCTTTCTTT. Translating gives CASSPTQGIGTEAFF.

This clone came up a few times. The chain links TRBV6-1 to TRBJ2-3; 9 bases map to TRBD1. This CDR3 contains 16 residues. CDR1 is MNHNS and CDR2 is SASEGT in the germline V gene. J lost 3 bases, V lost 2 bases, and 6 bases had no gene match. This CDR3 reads CASSEYGQGLTDTQYF. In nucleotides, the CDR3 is TGTGCCAGCAGTGAATACGGACAGGGGTTAACAGATACGCAGTATTTT.

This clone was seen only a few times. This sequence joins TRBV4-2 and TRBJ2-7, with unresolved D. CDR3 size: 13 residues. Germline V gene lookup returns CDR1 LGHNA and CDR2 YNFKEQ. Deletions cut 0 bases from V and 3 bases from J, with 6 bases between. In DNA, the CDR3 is TGTGCCAGCAGCCAAGAAGAACACTACGAGCAGTACTTC. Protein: CASSQEEHYEQYF.